Sequencing of this T cell receptor beta chain was carried out in a study of T-cell reconstitution after alpha-beta-depleted transplantation in children. Using unique molecular identifiers, the investigators prepared the TCRbeta library. TCRdb reanalysed the PCR reads using MiXCR and keeps one entry per CDR3 protein. This sample has hundreds of thousands of distinct CDR3 sequences; approximately 30% occur once, and the top ten carry more than 2%. This clonotype has only a few counts. Deletions cut 0 bases from V and 1 base from J, with 16 bases between. Per germline, CDR1 DFQATT and CDR2 SNEGSKA (reference sequence). The CDR3 totals 17 residues.

Sequenced material: PBMCs from the stem cell graft donor, taken from the stem cell graft. This chain uses TRBV20-1 with TRBJ1-3; maybe TRBD1 (5 bases). This TCR came from a human donor who donated a stem cell graft to a child with aplastic anemia. DNA of the CDR3: TGCAGTGCTAGAGATTCTTTAAAGGGACTTTCTGGAAACACCATATATTTT. It is translated as CSARDSLKGLSGNTIYF.